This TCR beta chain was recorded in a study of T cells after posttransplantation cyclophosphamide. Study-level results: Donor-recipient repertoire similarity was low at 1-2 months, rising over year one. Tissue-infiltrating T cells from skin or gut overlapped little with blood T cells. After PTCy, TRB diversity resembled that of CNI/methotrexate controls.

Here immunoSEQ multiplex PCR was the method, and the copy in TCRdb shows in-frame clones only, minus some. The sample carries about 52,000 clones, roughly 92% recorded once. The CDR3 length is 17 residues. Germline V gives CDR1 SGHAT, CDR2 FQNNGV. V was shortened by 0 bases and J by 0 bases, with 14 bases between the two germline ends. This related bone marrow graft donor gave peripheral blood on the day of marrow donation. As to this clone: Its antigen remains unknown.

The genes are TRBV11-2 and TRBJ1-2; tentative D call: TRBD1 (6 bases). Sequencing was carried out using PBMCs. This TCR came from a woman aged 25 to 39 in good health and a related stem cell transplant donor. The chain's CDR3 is CASSLEGGPNTNYGYTF. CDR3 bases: TGTGCCAGCAGCTTAGAGGGGGGGCCAAATACTAACTATGGCTACACCTTC.